Shown below are 18 T cell receptor beta chains from a single sample sequenced in a study of T cells after yellow fever vaccination. TCRdb used MiXCR to reprocess the 5' RACE reads, holding one entry per CDR3 protein. The data hold around 300,000 distinct CDR3 sequences, with 13% observed a single time. Here the sequenced sample was CD4+ T cells sorted from PBMCs, taken 45 days after the yellow fever booster vaccination. The receptors come from a man aged 25 to 40 who received the YFV17D yellow fever vaccine.

J is TRBJ2-1 and V is TRBV20-1, with 13 positions matching TRBD2. Trimming at V came to 6 bases and at J to 2 bases, leaving 7 bases not matched to a gene. CDR3 length: 16 residues. Germline loops: CDR1 DFQATT, CDR2 SNEGSKA (reference sequence). CDR3 loop: CSAKATSGRAYNEQFF. Written as DNA, the CDR3 is TGCAGTGCAAAGGCAACTAGCGGGAGGGCCTACAATGAGCAGTTCTTC.

This clonotype was found a few times. DNA for the CDR3: TGTGCCAGCAGCGTCAGCGGGCTCCTCTACGAGCAGTACTTC. Protein product: CASSVSGLLYEQYF. The chain carries TRBV7-2 and TRBJ2-7, with D possibly TRBD2 on 6 matching bases. The CDR3 is 14 residues long. The germline gives CDR1 SGHTA, CDR2 FQGNSA. The V and J ends lost 5 bases and 3 bases respectively, with 14 bases between them.

This clonotype was counted a few times. The chain employs TRBV29-1 and TRBJ2-7; D may be TRBD1 or TRBD2 (5 bases each). Germline loops: CDR1 SQVTM, CDR2 ANQGSEA. V lost 4 bases, J lost 3 bases, and 10 bases lay in between. This CDR3 contains 12 residues. DNA for the CDR3: TGCAGCGTTGGGGGGTGGCGCTACGAGCAGTACTTC. It yields the protein CSVGGWRYEQYF.

This CDR3 reads CSAREGQVVRGYTF. DNA of the CDR3: TGCAGTGCTAGAGAGGGACAGGTCGTTCGTGGCTACACCTTC. The genes are TRBV20-1 and TRBJ1-2, with 8 nucleotides matching TRBD1. This CDR3 has 14 amino acids. Trimming cost V 0 bases and J 7 bases; bases outside gene matches: 7. Germline loops: CDR1 DFQATT, CDR2 SNEGSKA (reference sequence).

The table lists this clonotype with a few counts. This sequence joins TRBV4-3 and TRBJ1-2, with 7 bases aligning to TRBD1. The germline gives CDR1 LGHNA, CDR2 YSLEER. Germline trimming cut 1 base from V and 3 bases from J; bases unmatched to any gene: 8. CDR3 length equals 16 residues. The CDR3 region has the DNA TGCGCCAGCAGCCAAGGAACTACAGGGGCGTACTATGGCTACACCTTC. Protein sequence: CASSQGTTGAYYGYTF.

Only a few counts were recorded for this clonotype. The V gene is TRBV19, the J gene TRBJ1-5; the D gene is possibly TRBD1 (6 bases). The CDR3 runs to 16 residues. The germline gives CDR1 LNHDA, CDR2 SQIVND (reference sequence). Trimming took 3 bases from V and 6 from J, leaving 18 bases between them. The CDR3 reads CASSILTGQLFQPQHF. As DNA, the CDR3 is TGTGCCAGTAGTATTCTAACGGGACAACTGTTTCAGCCCCAGCATTTT.

This clonotype was observed a handful of times. The V and J genes are TRBV6-2 or TRBV6-3 and TRBJ2-1; TRBD2 aligns across 7 bases. The V gene end was trimmed by 10 bases and the J gene end by 4 bases; junction bases not matched to a gene: 10. This CDR3 is built from 14 residues. Germline V gene sequence: CDR1 MNHEY, CDR2 SVGEGT. The CDR3 spells CAISGTNLYNEQFF. CDR3 nucleotide sequence: TGTGCCATCTCCGGGACTAATCTTTACAATGAGCAGTTCTTC.

The genes are TRBV6-2 or TRBV6-3 and TRBJ2-5; 8 bases line up with TRBD2. Trimming at V came to 6 bases and at J to 3 bases, leaving 9 bases not matched to a gene. CDR3 length: 15 amino acids. Germline loops: CDR1 MNHEY, CDR2 SVGEGT. The CDR3 region has the DNA TGTGCCAGCAGACGCGGGAGGTCGGATAAAGAGACCCAGTACTTC. Translating gives CASRRGRSDKETQYF.

The rearrangement links TRBV12-3 or TRBV12-4 to TRBJ2-1; 8 nucleotides agree with TRBD1. The CDR3 spans 14 residues. V gave up 5 bases and J gave up 9 bases; unmatched junction bases: 9. CDR3 loop: CASSGQGWGGEQFF. CDR3 in DNA: TGTGCCAGCAGTGGACAGGGCTGGGGTGGTGAGCAGTTCTTC.

The table lists this clonotype with a few counts. In DNA, the CDR3 is TGTGCCAGTGGAAGACAGGAAAGCTCCTACAATGAGCAGTTCTTC. Translation: CASGRQESSYNEQFF. The chain recombines TRBV19 with TRBJ2-1; possible D gene TRBD1, 6 bases. Per germline, CDR1 LNHDA and CDR2 SQIVND (reference sequence). Trimming removed 8 bases at V and 0 bases at J, with 14 bases between. The CDR3 is 15 amino acids.

This clonotype was counted a few times. The V gene is TRBV5-1, the J gene TRBJ1-2; weak D call: TRBD1 (5 bases). The CDR3 has 15 amino acids. CDR1 and CDR2 (germline): SGHRS, YFSETQ. Trimming cost V 4 bases and J 1 base, with 14 bases left between them. CDR3 DNA sequence: TGCGCCAGCAGCATAGGGACGGCGATTAACTATGGCTACACCTTC. Encoded protein: CASSIGTAINYGYTF. The full variable domain, with the rest looked up from reference TRBV5-1 and TRBJ1-2, is KAGVTQTPRYLIKTRGQQVTLSCSPISGHRSVSWYQQTPGQGLQFLFEYFSETQRNKGNFPGRFSGRQFSNSRSEMNVSTLELGDSALYLCASSIGTAINYGYTFGSGTRLTVV.

This clonotype was picked up many times. The rearrangement joins TRBV4-1 to TRBJ2-7; no definite D call. CDR1 and CDR2 from the germline V gene are MGHRA and YSYEKL. CDR3 length equals 14 residues. Trimming took 0 bases from V and 9 from J, leaving 15 bases between them. CDR3 sequence reads: CASSQDSESKGQYF. CDR3 nucleotide sequence: TGCGCCAGCAGCCAAGATTCCGAGTCGAAAGGGCAGTACTTC.

This clonotype was picked up one time. The rearrangement uses TRBV10-3 and TRBJ2-7; D is undetermined. Trimming left V 3 bases short and J 6 bases short, with 6 bases between. The CDR3 loop spans 11 amino acids. CDR1 and CDR2 (germline): ENHRY, SYGVKD. The CDR3: CAISDTVEQYF. In DNA form, the CDR3 reads TGTGCCATCAGTGATACAGTCGAGCAGTACTTC.

This clonotype was seen only once. This chain links TRBV6-2 or TRBV6-3 with TRBJ2-7, with a weak D call TRBD2 (6 bases). The CDR3 covers 13 residues. V was cut by 2 bases and J by 7 bases, with 12 bases left in between. The germline V gene has CDR1 MNHEY and CDR2 SVGEGT. CDR3 DNA: TGTGCCAGCAGTTACCTCTTGGCGGGGGAGCAGTACTTC. Translating gives CASSYLLAGEQYF.

This clonotype was seen at least ten times. V is TRBV5-1 and J is TRBJ2-3, with D uncertain. The CDR3 is made up of 14 amino acids. With 0 bases removed from V and 2 bases from J, the gap between germline ends came to 7 bases. CDR1 is SGHRS and CDR2 is YFSETQ in the germline V gene. The CDR3 region is CASSLGPPTDTQYF. The CDR3 DNA sequence: TGCGCCAGCAGCTTGGGCCCACCCACAGATACGCAGTATTTT. Full variable domain (rest looked up from reference TRBV5-1 and TRBJ2-3): KAGVTQTPRYLIKTRGQQVTLSCSPISGHRSVSWYQQTPGQGLQFLFEYFSETQRNKGNFPGRFSGRQFSNSRSEMNVSTLELGDSALYLCASSLGPPTDTQYFGPGTRLTVL.

This chain joins TRBV12-5 and TRBJ1-1; D is unclear. V lost 2 bases and J 6 bases, leaving 10 bases between the germline ends. CDR1 and CDR2 from the germline V gene are LGHNT and FRNRAP. The CDR3 consists of 13 residues. The DNA of the CDR3 is TGTGCTAGTGGTTTGTCTGATGGCGCTGAAGCTTTCTTT. Residues: CASGLSDGAEAFF.

This clonotype has more than one count but fewer than ten. V gene TRBV5-1 combines with J gene TRBJ1-4, with D maybe TRBD1 (6 bases). The CDR3 has 16 amino acids. From germline, CDR1 is SGHRS and CDR2 YFSETQ. Trimming took 0 bases from V and 6 from J, leaving 15 bases between them. CDR3 nucleotide sequence: TGCGCCAGCAGCTTGGGGCCAACAGGGAATGATGAAAAACTGTTTTTT. It translates to CASSLGPTGNDEKLFF.

This clonotype was seen a few times. The chain carries TRBV5-1 and TRBJ1-6, with TRBD1 matching 7 bases. This CDR3 has 15 amino acids. Per germline, CDR1 SGHRS and CDR2 YFSETQ. Germline trimming cut 4 bases from V and 5 bases from J; bases unmatched to any gene: 6. CDR3: CASSGQGQNNSPLHF. CDR3 in DNA: TGCGCCAGCAGCGGTCAGGGACAGAATAATTCACCCCTCCACTTT.